One and the same sample provided the 2 T cell receptor beta chains below, sequenced in a study of T cells in Graves' hyperthyroidism and ophthalmopathy. The investigators amplified TCR beta CDR3 regions from RNA transcripts. The HTBI set primed first-round TCR CDR3 RT-PCR. MiXCR, applied by TCRdb to the multiplex PCR reads, yields one record per CDR3 protein. The data contain a few hundred thousand distinct CDR3 sequences, less than 20% of them singletons. The sample taken for sequencing was blood. These receptor sequences come from a woman in her twenties or thirties with Graves' hyperthyroidism.

The CDR3 bases are TGCGCCAGCAGCCCCCGAGAGTTTGTCCCGGGACAGGGGGTGCAGCAGTACTTC. Translated, it gives CASSPREFVPGQGVQQYF. The chain is built from TRBV4-1 and TRBJ2-7; 11 positions agree with TRBD1. CDR3 length: 18 residues. The germline V gene encodes CDR1 MGHRA and CDR2 YSYEKL. With V trimmed by 4 bases and J by 8 bases, 19 bases remained unmatched.

This clonotype was detected a few times. Germline and junction disagree at one end, which may indicate a read error. The V gene is TRBV30, the J gene TRBJ2-1; 11 bases agree with TRBD2. Looked up from germline, CDR1 is GTSNPN and CDR2 is SVGIG (reference sequence). The CDR3 is 14 residues long. CDR3 in DNA: TGTGCCGGGAGCTCTAGCGGGAGGAACAATGAGCAGTTCTTC. Translated, it gives CAGSSSGRNNEQFF.